A single sample gave rise to the 23 T cell receptor beta chains below, sequenced in a study of T-cell reconstitution after alpha-beta-depleted transplantation in children. As it was prepared, the TCRbeta library received unique molecular identifiers. Using its own MiXCR run on the PCR reads, TCRdb lists one record per CDR3 protein. The sample contains under 450,000 distinct CDR3 sequences, 15% to 20% of which appear only once. Material: PBMCs, mostly from graft donor cells, obtained 360 days after TCRalphabeta/CD19-depleted stem cell transplant. The receptors were sampled from a boy in the first two years of life who had a stem cell transplant for Wiskott-Aldrich syndrome, so the T cells may come from the graft donor.

The table lists this clonotype with a few counts. V gene TRBV27 combines with J gene TRBJ2-2, with D perhaps matching TRBD1 (5 bases). Trimming took 3 bases from V and 3 from J, leaving 11 bases between them. Germline loops: CDR1 MNHEY, CDR2 SMNVEV (reference sequence). CDR3 length equals 15 residues. DNA of the CDR3: TGTGCCAGCAGTTTCGACAGAACTCACACCGGGGAGCTGTTTTTT. Translation gives CASSFDRTHTGELFF.

This clonotype has only a few counts. The junction departs from germline at one end; a sequencing error may be responsible. J is TRBJ2-7 and V is TRBV6-1, with TRBD1 matching 9 bases. In germline, CDR1 is MNHNS, CDR2 SASEGT. The CDR3 is made up of 12 amino acids. In DNA, the CDR3 is TGTGCCAGCAGTGTCTCCGGGACAGGGAATAACTTC. Its protein is CASSVSGTGNNF.

The sample holds many counts of this clonotype. The V and J genes are TRBV4-3 and TRBJ2-3; 12 positions match TRBD2. V gave up 1 base and J gave up 8 bases; unmatched junction bases: 4. Germline CDR1 LGHNA, CDR2 YSLEER. The CDR3 is 15 amino acids. In nucleotides, the CDR3 is TGCGCCAGCAGCCAAGGACTAGCGGGAGTTGCTACGCAGTATTTT. Protein: CASSQGLAGVATQYF.

CDR3 region: CAIRGVFGRQETQYF. The CDR3 nucleotides read TGTGCCATTAGGGGCGTCTTCGGGAGACAAGAGACCCAGTACTTC. This chain links TRBV10-3 with TRBJ2-5, with TRBD2 as a possible D gene (6 bases). Trimming stripped 9 bases from V and 2 bases from J, with 19 bases between. Per the germline V gene, CDR1 is ENHRY and CDR2 is SYGVKD. CDR3 size: 15 residues.

In this sample, this clonotype turned up a few times. The chain links TRBV4-1 to TRBJ1-2; tentative D call: TRBD1 (6 bases). Trimming took 1 base from V and 4 from J, leaving 19 bases between them. Germline lookup yields CDR1 MGHRA and CDR2 YSYEKL. There are 17 residues in the CDR3. CDR3: CASSQGEGGPPFYGYTF. DNA for the CDR3: TGCGCCAGCAGCCAAGGGGAGGGGGGACCGCCCTTCTATGGCTACACCTTC.

This chain connects TRBV20-1 to TRBJ2-1; D remains ambiguous. The germline V gene encodes CDR1 DFQATT and CDR2 SNEGSKA (reference sequence). The CDR3 length is 16 residues. The V end was cut by 2 bases, the J end by 7 bases, with 21 bases between. CDR3: CSARLDALVTANEQFF. The CDR3 region has the DNA TGCAGTGCTAGACTAGACGCCCTGGTTACCGCAAATGAGCAGTTCTTC.

For the CDR3, the DNA is TGCGCCAGCAGCTTGCCCGGGACAGACTATGGCTACACCTTC. It translates to CASSLPGTDYGYTF. The J gene is TRBJ1-2, the V gene TRBV5-1; 7 bases line up with TRBD1. V lost 1 base, J lost 3 bases, and 3 bases stayed unmatched. Germline V CDR1 and CDR2: SGHRS, YFSETQ. The CDR3 has 14 residues.

This clonotype was seen repeatedly, ten times or more. The chain uses TRBV10-3 and TRBJ2-1; the match to TRBD2 covers 15 bases. The CDR3 consists of 19 residues. The junction had 14 bases not matched to a gene; V was cut back by 6 bases and J by 5 bases. Germline assignment: CDR1 ENHRY and CDR2 SYGVKD. CDR3 loop: CAISPRTSGRVGKNNEQFF. CDR3 DNA sequence: TGTGCCATCAGCCCTCGGACTAGCGGGAGGGTGGGGAAAAACAATGAGCAGTTCTTC.

The V and J genes are TRBV2 and TRBJ2-2; 11 bases agree with TRBD2. Trimming took 4 bases from V and 6 from J; bases not matched to a gene: 1. From germline, CDR1 is SNHLY and CDR2 FYNNEI. The CDR3 spans 14 residues. The CDR3 DNA follows: TGTGCCAGCAGTGCTAGCGGGAGGTCCGGGGAGCTGTTTTTT. As protein: CASSASGRSGELFF.

This clonotype was counted between two and nine times. V is TRBV20-1 and J is TRBJ2-2; 9 bases are a match to TRBD1. This CDR3 comprises 13 residues. V lost 6 bases and J lost 7; bases outside the gene matches: 6. Germline loops: CDR1 DFQATT, CDR2 SNEGSKA (reference sequence). The chain's CDR3 is CSAPGQGGGELFF. The CDR3 region has the DNA TGCAGTGCACCGGGACAGGGAGGCGGGGAGCTGTTTTTT.

The chain has TRBV15 and TRBJ1-1; TRBD1 might be the D (5 bases). V was pared by 6 bases and J by 7 bases, with 18 bases between. Looked up from germline, CDR1 is LNHNV and CDR2 is YYDKDF (reference sequence). The CDR3 contains 14 residues. The CDR3 here is CATSEIRTRGEAFF. CDR3 nucleotides: TGTGCCACCAGTGAAATCAGGACAAGGGGTGAAGCTTTCTTT.

The J gene is TRBJ2-3, the V gene TRBV7-9; perhaps TRBD2 as D (6 bases). This CDR3 spans 16 amino acids. Trimming left V 0 bases short and J 6 bases short, with 16 bases between. CDR1 is SEHNR, CDR2 FQNEAQ, per germline (reference sequence). The CDR3 DNA is TGTGCCAGCAGCTTAGCGCGCTGGGCGGAGGGGGATACGCAGTATTTT. Protein sequence: CASSLARWAEGDTQYF.

This clonotype was observed a few times. This rearrangement joins TRBV6-1 to TRBJ2-2; D is tentatively TRBD1 or TRBD2 (6 bases each). The CDR3 sequence is 14 residues long. In germline, CDR1 is MNHNS, CDR2 SASEGT. V shed 7 bases and J shed 4 bases, with 13 bases lying between them. CDR3 nucleotides: TGTGCCAGCACGTCACGGGGGCGCACCGGGGAGCTGTTTTTT. Translating gives CASTSRGRTGELFF.

This clonotype was detected ten times or more. This sequence joins TRBV28 and TRBJ1-1, with D unclear. The CDR3 has 11 amino acids. Between the trimmed V and J ends, which lost 7 bases and 7 bases, there was a span of 10 bases. Germline V CDR1 and CDR2: MDHEN, SYDVKM. CDR3 amino acids: CASTEHGEAFF. Here the CDR3 DNA reads TGTGCCAGCACCGAACATGGTGAAGCTTTCTTT.

In its sample, this clonotype was seen a few times. V and J are TRBV24-1 and TRBJ2-1, with TRBD1 identical over 9 bases. V was clipped by 3 bases and J by 6 bases; unmatched bases: 8. Germline lookup yields CDR1 KGHDR and CDR2 SFDVKD. The CDR3 totals 16 residues. The CDR3 here is CATSDVPGQGPNEQFF. The CDR3 DNA reads TGTGCCACCAGTGATGTCCCGGGACAGGGACCCAATGAGCAGTTCTTC.

The CDR3 DNA reads TGTGCCAGCAGGCTGCGGGACACGACATATTCACCCCTCCACTTT. Its protein is CASRLRDTTYSPLHF. The chain uses TRBV28 and TRBJ1-6; TRBD1 is a possible D gene (6 bases). Germline-derived CDR1 and CDR2 are MDHEN and SYDVKM. The CDR3 runs to 15 residues. V shed 6 bases and J shed 8 bases, with 17 bases lying between them. Filled out from reference TRBV28 and TRBJ1-6, the complete variable domain reads DVKVTQSSRYLVKRTGEKVFLECVQDMDHENMFWYRQDPGLGLRLIYFSYDVKMKEKGDIPEGYSVSREKKERFSLILESASTNQTSMYLCASRLRDTTYSPLHFGNGTRLTVT.

In its sample, this clonotype was seen many times. The rearrangement joins TRBV6-5 to TRBJ1-1, with D possibly TRBD1 on 5 matching bases. V gave up 0 bases and J gave up 4 bases, with 6 bases separating them. The CDR3 contains 13 residues. Germline CDR1 reads MNHEY; CDR2 reads SVGAGI. DNA of the CDR3: TGTGCCAGCAGTTACTCGGGGCGCACTGAAGCTTTCTTT. Protein product: CASSYSGRTEAFF.

The genes are TRBV4-1 and TRBJ2-3, with 8 bases aligning to TRBD2. The germline gives CDR1 MGHRA, CDR2 YSYEKL. Trimming cost V 0 bases and J 2 bases; bases outside gene matches: 7. CDR3 length: 17 amino acids. The CDR3 protein is CASSQDRAGGVTDTQYF. CDR3 sequence (DNA): TGCGCCAGCAGCCAAGATCGGGCGGGAGGTGTCACAGATACGCAGTATTTT.

This clonotype came up a few times. The CDR3 DNA is TGCAGCGTCGTTGCTTGGACAGGGTACCACGAGCAGTACTTC. Its translation: CSVVAWTGYHEQYF. The chain has TRBV29-1 and TRBJ2-7, with TRBD1 identical over 8 bases. V shed 6 bases, J shed 5 bases, and the junction held 12 bases outside the gene matches. Germline V CDR1 and CDR2: SQVTM, ANQGSEA. The CDR3 sequence is 14 residues long.

This clonotype has just a few counts. V gene TRBV2 combines with J gene TRBJ2-5; 7 bases agree with TRBD1. This CDR3 has 22 residues. Germline V gives CDR1 SNHLY, CDR2 FYNNEI. Trimming at V came to 0 bases and at J to 5 bases, leaving 27 bases not matched to a gene. The CDR3 DNA reads as TGTGCCAGCAGTGAAGCGCTTGAGGGACAGCCGGTTAAAAATGGGCTTCAGGAGACCCAGTACTTC. Its translation: CASSEALEGQPVKNGLQETQYF. The whole variable domain, remainder taken from reference TRBV2 and TRBJ2-5, is EPEVTQTPSHQVTQMGQEVILRCVPISNHLYFYWYRQILGQKVEFLVSFYNNEISEKSEIFDDQFSVERPDGSNFTLKIRSTKLEDSAMYFCASSEALEGQPVKNGLQETQYFGPGTRLLVL.

The rearrangement joins TRBV7-7 to TRBJ2-2; D is unresolved. The CDR3 covers 14 residues. CDR1 SSHAT and CDR2 FNYEAQ come from the germline V gene (reference sequence). V was pared by 5 bases and J by 2 bases, with 9 bases between. The CDR3 reads CASSRTINTGELFF. In DNA, the CDR3 is TGTGCCAGCAGCCGCACAATAAACACCGGGGAGCTGTTTTTT.

In its sample, this clonotype was seen a few times. This chain uses TRBV28 with TRBJ2-1; D might be TRBD1 (6 bases). CDR1 is MDHEN, CDR2 SYDVKM, per germline. This CDR3 has 16 amino acids. Trimming removed 2 bases from V and 1 base from J, with 12 bases in between. In DNA form, the CDR3 reads TGTGCCAGCAGTTTACACCGGGACAAATCCTACAATGAGCAGTTCTTC. Amino acids: CASSLHRDKSYNEQFF.

This clonotype was recorded a few times. The chain recombines TRBV29-1 with TRBJ2-7; D might be TRBD2 (5 bases). The ends were cut back, 3 bases at V and 7 bases at J, with 13 bases in the middle. Germline V gives CDR1 SQVTM, CDR2 ANQGSEA. The CDR3 loop spans 12 amino acids. CDR3 nucleotides: TGCAGCGTTGATGGACCAACGGGGGAGCAGTACTTC. It translates to CSVDGPTGEQYF.